The 19 T cell receptor beta chains presented below share a single source sample, sequenced in a study of T cells in Graves' hyperthyroidism and ophthalmopathy. Amplification of TCR beta CDR3 regions used RNA as the template. In the first-round RT-PCR of the TCR CDR3, the HTBI primer set was used. MiXCR was run by TCRdb on the multiplex PCR reads, yielding one entry per CDR3 protein. The table has hundreds of thousands of distinct CDR3 sequences, roughly 15% seen once; the top ten hold over 10%. Material: blood. Every receptor here comes from a man between 18 and 29 years old with Graves' ophthalmopathy.

This clonotype showed up many times. The chain joins TRBV30 to TRBJ1-1; D not certain. Per the germline V gene, CDR1 is GTSNPN and CDR2 is SVGIG (reference sequence). The CDR3 is made up of 14 amino acids. V was clipped by 0 bases and J by 9 bases, with 17 bases between them. Written as DNA, the CDR3 is TGTGCCTGGAGTGTAAGTGTAGGGCTTTCTCAAGCTTTCTTT. Translated, it gives CAWSVSVGLSQAFF.

This clonotype was observed at least ten times. The chain recombines TRBV11-3 with TRBJ2-7; TRBD2 might be the D (5 bases). The germline CDR1 and CDR2 sequences are SGHNT and YENEEA. The CDR3 consists of 13 residues. The ends were cut back, 2 bases at V and 3 bases at J, with 8 bases in the middle. This CDR3 reads CASSLTRDYEQYF. Written as DNA, the CDR3 is TGTGCCAGCAGCTTAACACGGGACTACGAGCAGTACTTC.

This clonotype was recorded a few times. This sequence joins TRBV20-1 and TRBJ1-1, with D hard to call. The CDR3 contains 17 residues. The germline V and J ends were trimmed by 0 bases and 0 bases, with 17 bases remaining between them. Germline-derived CDR1 and CDR2 are DFQATT and SNEGSKA (reference sequence). In DNA form, the CDR3 reads TGCAGTGCTAGAGATCACGTCAGAGGCACCATGAACACTGAAGCTTTCTTT. This translates into CSARDHVRGTMNTEAFF.

The sample holds many counts of this clonotype. This chain uses TRBV7-6 with TRBJ2-7; D remains ambiguous. Deletions cut 1 base from V and 2 bases from J, with 18 bases between. This CDR3 is 17 amino acids long. CDR1 SGHVS and CDR2 FNYEAQ come from the germline V gene. Written as DNA, the CDR3 is TGTGCCAGCAGCTTAGTAAGGGTACGTGCAGCAACCTACGAGCAGTACTTC. This codes for CASSLVRVRAATYEQYF.

This clonotype was counted only a few times. The rearrangement links TRBV5-4 to TRBJ2-5; 7 positions match TRBD2. The CDR3 is 15 residues long. The germline CDR1 and CDR2 sequences are SGHNT and YYREEE (reference sequence). The V and J ends lost 3 bases and 0 bases, in that order; junction bases with no gene match: 5. The CDR3 coding sequence is TGTGCCAGCAGCTCTAGCGGAGTACACCAAGAGACCCAGTACTTC. Translating gives CASSSSGVHQETQYF.

As for this clonotype: A much larger clonotype is one base distant, so this may be a read error. The J gene is TRBJ2-1, the V gene TRBV2; D is unclear. The CDR3 has 14 residues. V lost 5 bases, J lost 7 bases, and 15 bases lay in between. Germline values: CDR1 SNHLY, CDR2 FYNNEI. The CDR3 DNA is TGTGCCAGCAGTCCCCTCTCACTCGGGAATGAGCAGTTCTTC. Its protein is CASSPLSLGNEQFF.

The chain carries TRBV18 and TRBJ2-2, with a possible D match to TRBD1 (5 bases). CDR1 is KGHSH and CDR2 is LQKENI in the germline V gene. The CDR3 is 16 residues long. V gave up 6 bases and J gave up 1 base, with 15 bases separating them. Here the CDR3 DNA reads TGTGCCAGCTCCCCAGCGCAGGGAAGGAACACCGGGGAGCTGTTTTTT. Protein: CASSPAQGRNTGELFF.

This clonotype was recorded a few times. The CDR3 nucleotides are TGTGCCAGCAGCCAAGATTGGGGGGAGTGGAATTCACCCCTCCACTTT. Protein product: CASSQDWGEWNSPLHF. The gene calls are TRBV3-1 and TRBJ1-6, with D possibly being TRBD1 (5 bases). The CDR3 loop spans 16 amino acids. The germline CDR1 and CDR2 sequences are LGHDT and YNNKEL (reference sequence). V gave up 0 bases and J gave up 7 bases, with 13 bases separating them.

This clonotype has at least ten counts. The junction departs from the called germline gene at one end, perhaps through a read error. J is TRBJ2-5 and V is TRBV5-1; D is uncertain. There are 11 residues in the CDR3. CDR1 and CDR2 from the germline V gene are SGHRS and YFSETQ. CDR3 amino acids: CASSNQETQYF. CDR3 in DNA: TGTGCCAGCTCAAACCAAGAGACCCAGTACTTC.

This clonotype was seen ten or more times. The CDR3 is CASSTPGERGETQYF. Here the CDR3 DNA reads TGTGCCAGCTCAACGCCAGGGGAGAGGGGAGAGACCCAGTACTTC. This sequence joins TRBV18 and TRBJ2-5; weak D call: TRBD1 (6 bases). The CDR3 is 15 residues long. Germline values: CDR1 KGHSH, CDR2 LQKENI. Trimming removed 5 bases from V and 4 bases from J, with 17 bases in between.

In this sample, this clonotype turned up many times. V is TRBV29-1 and J is TRBJ1-5; D is unresolved. Germline V gene lookup returns CDR1 SQVTM and CDR2 ANQGSEA. There are 13 residues in the CDR3. Trimming took off 3 bases at V and 0 bases at J, with 6 bases between the two ends. CDR3 bases: TGCAGCGTTGAGCTCGATAGCAATCAGCCCCAGCATTTT. Translated, it gives CSVELDSNQPQHF.

At least ten counts were recorded for this clonotype. The chain couples TRBV7-9 to TRBJ2-1, with 8 nucleotides matching TRBD1. The V gene end was trimmed by 1 base and the J gene end by 4 bases; junction bases not matched to a gene: 12. Germline loops: CDR1 SEHNR, CDR2 FQNEAQ (reference sequence). This CDR3 is 18 amino acids long. CDR3 in amino acids: CASSLVSRETGVYNEQFF. CDR3 nucleotide sequence: TGTGCCAGCAGCTTAGTTTCTAGGGAGACAGGGGTTTACAATGAGCAGTTCTTC.

This clonotype showed up just a few times. The rearrangement links TRBV3-1 to TRBJ1-3; D ambiguous. This CDR3 region has 16 residues. Trimming left V 0 bases short and J 3 bases short, with 12 bases between. Germline CDR1 and CDR2: LGHDT and YNNKEL (reference sequence). DNA of the CDR3: TGTGCCAGCAGCCAAGATGGTTTGTCGGTTGGAAACACCATATATTTT. This gives the protein CASSQDGLSVGNTIYF.

This clonotype appeared a few times. The rearrangement links TRBV12-3 or TRBV12-4 to TRBJ1-2; D unclear. The V end lost 0 bases, the J end lost 3 bases, and 8 bases lay between the germline ends. This CDR3 contains 14 residues. The CDR3 coding sequence is TGTGCCAGCAGTTTAGCAGGGAACCACTATGGCTACACCTTC. It codes for CASSLAGNHYGYTF.

This clonotype was observed a handful of times. A clone one base away is much larger, so this may be a read error. The chain has TRBV9 and TRBJ2-7; a possible D gene is TRBD2 (6 bases). The CDR3 sequence is 15 residues long. The germline CDR1 and CDR2 sequences are SGDLS and YYNGEE. The CDR3 here is CASSVGPSDTYGQYF. The DNA for the CDR3 is TGTGCCAGCAGCGTAGGCCCTAGCGACACCTACGGGCAGTACTTC.

This clonotype was counted at least ten times. The J gene is TRBJ1-1, the V gene TRBV7-2; TRBD1 is a possible D gene (5 bases). Per the germline V gene, CDR1 is SGHTA and CDR2 is FQGNSA. The CDR3 totals 15 residues. V dropped 1 base and J dropped 2 bases, with 11 bases sitting between them. In nucleotides, the CDR3 is TGTGCCAGCAGCTTAGGTTGGGGGGTAAACACTGAAGCTTTCTTT. Its protein product is CASSLGWGVNTEAFF.

This clonotype has ten or more counts. The chain's CDR3 is CASPQGGNEQFF. CDR3 bases: TGTGCCAGCCCTCAGGGGGGCAATGAGCAGTTCTTC. This chain links TRBV7-9 with TRBJ2-1; the D gene is possibly TRBD1 (7 bases). V gave up 8 bases and J gave up 6 bases, with 11 bases separating them. The CDR3 is made up of 12 amino acids. CDR1 and CDR2 (germline): SEHNR, FQNEAQ (reference sequence).

The sample holds a few counts of this clonotype. Germline and junction disagree at one end, which may indicate a read error. The V call is TRBV7-7, the J call TRBJ2-5; D gene uncertain. CDR1 is SSHAT, CDR2 FNYEAQ, per germline (reference sequence). The CDR3 consists of 14 residues. CDR3 amino acids: CASSRGWSTETQYF. In nucleotides, the CDR3 is TGTGCTAGCAGCCGAGGCTGGAGTACGGAGACCCAGTACTTC. Full variable domain (outside the CDR3, taken from reference TRBV7-7 and TRBJ2-5): GAGVSQSPRYKVTKRGQDVTLRCDPISSHATLYWYQQALGQGPEFLTYFNYEAQPDKSGLPSDRFSAERPEGSISTLTIQRTEQRDSAMYRCASSRGWSTETQYFGPGTRLLVL.

This clonotype showed up many times. The rearrangement joins TRBV20-1 to TRBJ2-2; no clear D. Germline CDR1 is DFQATT and CDR2 is SNEGSKA (reference sequence). This CDR3 spans 14 amino acids. V lost 1 base and J 3 bases, leaving 9 bases between the germline ends. CDR3 protein: CSARVGPYTGELFF. The DNA of the CDR3 is TGCAGTGCTAGAGTAGGGCCCTACACCGGGGAGCTGTTTTTT.